This T cell receptor beta chain emerged from a study of radiation and T cells in renal cell carcinoma. This CDR3 has 13 residues. The germline V gene encodes CDR1 LNHDA and CDR2 SQIVND (reference sequence). Trimming pared 4 bases from V and 2 bases from J, leaving 8 bases between. The assay was immunoSEQ multiplex PCR, and TCRdb's table has in-frame clones only and misses some. The sample has around 170,000 clones, about 88% seen once. Study-level findings and limits: Baseline intratumoral clonotype presence is unknown without pretreatment biopsies.

Time point of the sample: blood 4 weeks post-SBRT, at nephrectomy. Documented treatment: 15 Gy SBRT to primary tumor, nephrectomy 4 weeks later. Nephrectomy followed 15 Gy stereotactic body radiation by 4 weeks. In regard to this clone: The antigen is not known. This same CDR3 is encoded by further DNA sequences in the sample.

The rearrangement uses TRBV19 and TRBJ1-1; no firm D call. The TCR was taken from a woman aged 50 to 60 with renal cell carcinoma. The sample here was blood, taken from a patient whose treatment included radiotherapy and nephrectomy. CDR3 in DNA: TGTGCCAGTAGTACTACGGCTAACACTGAAGCTTTCTTT. This codes for CASSTTANTEAFF.